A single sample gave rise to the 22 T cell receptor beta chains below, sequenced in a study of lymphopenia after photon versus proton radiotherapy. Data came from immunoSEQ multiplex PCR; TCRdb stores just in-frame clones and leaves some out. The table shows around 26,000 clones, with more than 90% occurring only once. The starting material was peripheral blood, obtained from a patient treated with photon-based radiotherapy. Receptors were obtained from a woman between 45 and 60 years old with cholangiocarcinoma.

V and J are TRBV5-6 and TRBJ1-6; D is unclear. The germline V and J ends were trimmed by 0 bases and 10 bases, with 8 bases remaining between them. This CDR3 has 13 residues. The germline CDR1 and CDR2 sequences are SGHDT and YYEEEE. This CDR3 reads CASSLDVESPLHF. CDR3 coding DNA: TGTGCCAGCAGCTTGGATGTCGAGTCACCCCTCCACTTT.

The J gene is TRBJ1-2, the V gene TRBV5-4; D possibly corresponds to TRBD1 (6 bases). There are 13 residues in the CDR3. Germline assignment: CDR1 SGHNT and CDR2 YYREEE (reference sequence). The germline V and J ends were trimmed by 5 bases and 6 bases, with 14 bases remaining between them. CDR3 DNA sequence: TGTGCCAGCAGTCATCAGGGGAGGGATGGCTACACCTTC. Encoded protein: CASSHQGRDGYTF.

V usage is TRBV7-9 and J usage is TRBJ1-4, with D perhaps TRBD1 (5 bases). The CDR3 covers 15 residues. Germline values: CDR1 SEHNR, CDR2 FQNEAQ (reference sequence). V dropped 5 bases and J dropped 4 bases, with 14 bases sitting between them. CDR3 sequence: CASSPPGLSNEKLFF. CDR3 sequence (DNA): TGTGCCAGCAGCCCGCCGGGACTGAGTAATGAAAAACTGTTTTTT.

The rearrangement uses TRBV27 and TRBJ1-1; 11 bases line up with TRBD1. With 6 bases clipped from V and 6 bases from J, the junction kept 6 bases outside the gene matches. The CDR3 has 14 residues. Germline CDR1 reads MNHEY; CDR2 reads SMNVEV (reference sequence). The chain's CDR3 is CASSGQGAFAEAFF. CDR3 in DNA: TGTGCCAGCAGCGGACAGGGGGCATTTGCTGAAGCTTTCTTT.

The CDR3 spells CASNGRFMSGTEAFF. In nucleotides, the CDR3 is TGTGCCAGCAATGGACGTTTCATGAGTGGCACTGAAGCTTTCTTT. V and J are TRBV6-1 and TRBJ1-1; D gene ambiguous. CDR1 is MNHNS and CDR2 is SASEGT in the germline V gene. V was shortened by 7 bases and J by 4 bases, with 19 bases between the two germline ends. This CDR3 has 15 residues.

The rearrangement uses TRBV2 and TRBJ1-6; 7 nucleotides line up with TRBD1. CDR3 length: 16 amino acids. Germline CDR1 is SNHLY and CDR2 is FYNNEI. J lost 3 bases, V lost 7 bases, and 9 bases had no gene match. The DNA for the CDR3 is TGTGCCAGCATTCAAGACAGGGACGTCTATAATTCACCCCTCCACTTT. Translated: CASIQDRDVYNSPLHF.

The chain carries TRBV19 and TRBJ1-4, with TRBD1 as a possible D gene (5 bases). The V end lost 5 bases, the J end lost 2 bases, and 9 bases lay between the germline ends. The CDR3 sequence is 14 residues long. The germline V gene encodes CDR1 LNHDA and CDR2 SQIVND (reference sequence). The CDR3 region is CASSSRQTNEKLFF. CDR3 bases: TGTGCCAGTAGTTCCCGACAGACTAATGAAAAACTGTTTTTT.

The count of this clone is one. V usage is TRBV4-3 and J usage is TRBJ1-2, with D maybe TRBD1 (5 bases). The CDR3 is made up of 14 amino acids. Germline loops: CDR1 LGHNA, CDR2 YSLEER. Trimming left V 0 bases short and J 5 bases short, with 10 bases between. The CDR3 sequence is CASSQDHGAYGYTF. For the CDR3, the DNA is TGCGCCAGCAGCCAAGATCATGGGGCGTATGGCTACACCTTC.

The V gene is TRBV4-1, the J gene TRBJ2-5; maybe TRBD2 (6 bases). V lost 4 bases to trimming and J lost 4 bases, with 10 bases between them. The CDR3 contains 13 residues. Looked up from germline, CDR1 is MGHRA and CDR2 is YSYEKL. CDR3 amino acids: CASSRGLRETQYF. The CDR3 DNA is TGCGCCAGCAGCCGGGGACTGAGAGAGACCCAGTACTTC.

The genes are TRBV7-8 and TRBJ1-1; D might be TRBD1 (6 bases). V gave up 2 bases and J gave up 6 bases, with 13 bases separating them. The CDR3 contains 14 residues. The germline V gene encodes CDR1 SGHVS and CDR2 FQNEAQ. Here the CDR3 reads CASSLRGARAEAFF. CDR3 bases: TGTGCCAGCAGCTTACGGGGGGCGAGGGCTGAAGCTTTCTTT. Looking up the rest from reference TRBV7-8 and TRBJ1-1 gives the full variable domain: GAGVSQSPRYKVAKRGQDVALRCDPISGHVSLFWYQQALGQGPEFLTYFQNEAQLDKSGLPSDRFFAERPEGSVSTLKIQRTQQEDSAVYLCASSLRGARAEAFFGQGTRLTVV.

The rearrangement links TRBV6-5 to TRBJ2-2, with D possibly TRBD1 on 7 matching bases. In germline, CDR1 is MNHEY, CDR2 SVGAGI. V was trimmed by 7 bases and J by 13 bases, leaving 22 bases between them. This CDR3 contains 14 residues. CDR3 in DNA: TGTGCCAGCAACCCCAGGGGGGCGAGCGGTCGGCTGTTTTTT. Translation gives CASNPRGASGRLFF.

The CDR3 DNA reads as TGCGCCAGCAGTGAAGGGGGGCCGGGCTATGGCTACACCTTC. Amino acid sequence: CASSEGGPGYGYTF. The V call is TRBV10-1, the J call TRBJ1-2, with a possible D match to TRBD1 (6 bases). There are 14 residues in the CDR3. The germline gives CDR1 WNHNN, CDR2 SYGVQD (reference sequence). The germline V and J ends were trimmed by 3 bases and 4 bases, with 12 bases remaining between them.

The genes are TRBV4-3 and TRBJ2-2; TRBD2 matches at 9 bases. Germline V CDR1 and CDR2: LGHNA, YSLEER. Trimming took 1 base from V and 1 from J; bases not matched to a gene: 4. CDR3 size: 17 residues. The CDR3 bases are TGCGCCAGCAGCCAAGGTCTTAGCGGGAGGAACACCGGGGAGCTGTTTTTT. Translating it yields CASSQGLSGRNTGELFF.

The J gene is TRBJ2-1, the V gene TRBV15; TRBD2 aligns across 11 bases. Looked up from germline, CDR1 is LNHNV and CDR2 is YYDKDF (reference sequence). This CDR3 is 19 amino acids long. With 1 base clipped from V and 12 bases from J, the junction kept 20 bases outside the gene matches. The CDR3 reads CATSRVSSTLLAGGARQFF. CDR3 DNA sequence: TGTGCCACCAGCAGAGTATCGTCAACGCTCCTAGCGGGGGGCGCCCGGCAGTTCTTC. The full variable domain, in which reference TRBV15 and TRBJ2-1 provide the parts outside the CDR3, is DAMVIQNPRYQVTQFGKPVTLSCSQTLNHNVMYWYQQKSSQAPKLLFHYYDKDFNNEADTPDNFQSRRPNTSFCFLDIRSPGLGDTAMYLCATSRVSSTLLAGGARQFFGPGTRLTVL.

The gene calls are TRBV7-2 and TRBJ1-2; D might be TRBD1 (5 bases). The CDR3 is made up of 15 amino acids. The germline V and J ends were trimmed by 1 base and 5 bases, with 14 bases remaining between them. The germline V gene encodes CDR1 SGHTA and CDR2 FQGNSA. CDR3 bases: TGTGCCAGCAGCTTAGGGCAGGGATGGATGTATGGCTACACCTTC. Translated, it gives CASSLGQGWMYGYTF.

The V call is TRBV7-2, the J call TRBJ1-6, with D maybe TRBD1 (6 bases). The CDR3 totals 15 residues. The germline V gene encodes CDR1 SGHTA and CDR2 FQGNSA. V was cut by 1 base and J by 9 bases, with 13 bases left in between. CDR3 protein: CASSLGWGGSSPLHF. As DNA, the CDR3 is TGTGCCAGCAGCTTAGGTTGGGGGGGCAGTTCACCCCTCCACTTT.

The CDR3 spells CASETGSYEQYF. The DNA of the CDR3 is TGTGCCAGTGAGACAGGATCCTACGAGCAGTACTTC. The rearrangement links TRBV2 to TRBJ2-7; TRBD1 is a possible D gene (6 bases). In germline, CDR1 is SNHLY, CDR2 FYNNEI. Trimming removed 9 bases from V and 1 base from J, with 10 bases in between. The CDR3 spans 12 residues.

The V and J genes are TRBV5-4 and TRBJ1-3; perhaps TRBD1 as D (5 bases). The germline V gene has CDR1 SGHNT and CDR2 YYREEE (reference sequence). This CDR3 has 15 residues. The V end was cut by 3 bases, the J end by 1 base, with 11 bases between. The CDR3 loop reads CASSWDGVSGNTIYF. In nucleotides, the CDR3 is TGTGCCAGCAGCTGGGACGGTGTATCTGGAAACACCATATATTTT.

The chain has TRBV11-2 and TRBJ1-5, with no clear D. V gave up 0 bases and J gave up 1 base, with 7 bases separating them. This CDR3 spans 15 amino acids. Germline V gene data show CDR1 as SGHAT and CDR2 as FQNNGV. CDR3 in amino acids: CASSLDPGSNQPQHF. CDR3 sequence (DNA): TGTGCCAGCAGCTTAGATCCGGGGAGCAATCAGCCCCAGCATTTT.

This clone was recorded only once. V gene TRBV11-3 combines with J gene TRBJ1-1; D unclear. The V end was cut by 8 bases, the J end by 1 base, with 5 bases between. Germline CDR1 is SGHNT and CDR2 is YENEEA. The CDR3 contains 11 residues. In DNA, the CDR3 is TGTGCCAGCGGATGGAACACTGAAGCTTTCTTT. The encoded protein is CASGWNTEAFF.

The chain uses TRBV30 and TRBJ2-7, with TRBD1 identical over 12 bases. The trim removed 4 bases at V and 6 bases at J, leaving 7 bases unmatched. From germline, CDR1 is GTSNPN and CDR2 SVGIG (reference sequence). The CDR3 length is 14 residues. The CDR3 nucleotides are TGTGCCTGGACCGAGGGACAGGGGGCCAGCGAGCAGTACTTC. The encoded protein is CAWTEGQGASEQYF. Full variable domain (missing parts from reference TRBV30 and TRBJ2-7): SQTIHQWPATLVQPVGSPLSLECTVEGTSNPNLYWYRQAAGRGLQLLFYSVGIGQISSEVPQNLSASRPQDRQFILSSKKLLLSDSGFYLCAWTEGQGASEQYFGPGTRLTVT.

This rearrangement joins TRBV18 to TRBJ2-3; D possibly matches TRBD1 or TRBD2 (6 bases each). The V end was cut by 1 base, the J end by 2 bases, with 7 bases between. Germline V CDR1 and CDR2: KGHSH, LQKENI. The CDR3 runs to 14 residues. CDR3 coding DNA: TGTGCCAGCTCACCACGGGGGGCCACAGATACGCAGTATTTT. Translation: CASSPRGATDTQYF.